This T cell receptor (beta chain) was found in a study of vaccination effects on CD4 cells after COVID-19. The table lists this clone with a count of one. Its antigen is not identified. Before sequencing, viral peptide pools were used by the ViraFEST assay to expand antigen-specific CD4+ T cells. Following 10 days of culture, CD4+ T cells were isolated. Having tested negative for nucleocapsid antibodies, the vaccine recipients showed no prior SARS-CoV-2 infection. The CDR3 is made up of 17 amino acids. TCRdb's table, derived via immunoSEQ multiplex PCR, lists solely in-frame clones and lacks some. The sample consists of roughly 65,000 clones, 70% to 80% of them appearing once.

The sequence derives from a human donor who received a COVID-19 vaccine. This material consisted of CD4+ T cells from PBMCs cultured with HCoV-NL63 spike peptides, taken before COVID-19 vaccination. The gene calls are TRBV21-1 and TRBJ1-5; TRBD1 reflects the table's D call only, with no check against the DNA. TRBV21-1 is assigned pseudogene status. DNA for the CDR3: TGTGCCAGCGCACCCGGGACAGGGAGGAGGGAGGATCAGCCCCAGCATTTT. It specifies CASAPGTGRREDQPQHF.